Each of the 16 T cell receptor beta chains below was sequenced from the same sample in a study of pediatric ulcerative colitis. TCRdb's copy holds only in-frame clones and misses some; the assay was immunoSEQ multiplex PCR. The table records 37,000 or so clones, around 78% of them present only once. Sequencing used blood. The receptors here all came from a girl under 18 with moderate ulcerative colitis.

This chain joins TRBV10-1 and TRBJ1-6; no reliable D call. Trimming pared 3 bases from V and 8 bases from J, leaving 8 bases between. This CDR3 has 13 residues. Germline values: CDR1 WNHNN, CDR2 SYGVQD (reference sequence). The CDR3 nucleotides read TGCGCCAGCAGTGACCGGGATTATTCACCCCTCCACTTT. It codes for CASSDRDYSPLHF.

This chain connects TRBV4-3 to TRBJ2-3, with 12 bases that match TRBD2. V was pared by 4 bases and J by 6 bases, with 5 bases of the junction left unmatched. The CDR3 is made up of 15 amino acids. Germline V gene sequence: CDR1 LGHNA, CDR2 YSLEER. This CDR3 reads CASSRRTSGADTQYF. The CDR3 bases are TGCGCCAGCAGCCGACGGACTAGCGGGGCGGATACGCAGTATTTT.

CDR3 protein: CATSRATDTQYF. Here the CDR3 DNA reads TGTGCCACCAGCAGAGCCACAGATACGCAGTATTTT. The chain links TRBV15 to TRBJ2-3; D call uncertain. The CDR3 totals 12 residues. The V gene lost 1 base and the J gene lost 2 bases, with 1 base spanning the gap. Looked up from germline, CDR1 is LNHNV and CDR2 is YYDKDF (reference sequence).

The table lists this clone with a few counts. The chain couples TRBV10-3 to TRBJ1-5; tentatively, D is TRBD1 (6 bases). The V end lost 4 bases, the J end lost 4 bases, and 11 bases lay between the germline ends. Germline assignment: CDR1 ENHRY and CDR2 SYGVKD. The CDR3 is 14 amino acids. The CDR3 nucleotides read TGTGCCATCAGTGCAGGGGATGGAAATCAGCCCCAGCATTTT. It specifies CAISAGDGNQPQHF.

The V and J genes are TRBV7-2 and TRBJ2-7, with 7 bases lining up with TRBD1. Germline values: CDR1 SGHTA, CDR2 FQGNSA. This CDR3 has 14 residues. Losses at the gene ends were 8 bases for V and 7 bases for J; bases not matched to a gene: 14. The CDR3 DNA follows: TGTGCCAGCGGCCCTACCTTGACAGGGCGGGAGCAGTACTTC. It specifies CASGPTLTGREQYF.

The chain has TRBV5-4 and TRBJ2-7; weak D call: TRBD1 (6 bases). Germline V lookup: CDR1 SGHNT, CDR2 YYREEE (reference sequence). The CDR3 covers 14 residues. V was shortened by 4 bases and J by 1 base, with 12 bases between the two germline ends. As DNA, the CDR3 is TGTGCCAGCAGCCCGTTTGACAGGTCCTACGAGCAGTACTTC. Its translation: CASSPFDRSYEQYF.

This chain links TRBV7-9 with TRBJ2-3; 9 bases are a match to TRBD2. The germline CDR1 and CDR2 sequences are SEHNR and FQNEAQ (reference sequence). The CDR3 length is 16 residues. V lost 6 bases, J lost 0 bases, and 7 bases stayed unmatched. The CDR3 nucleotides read TGTGCCAGCAGACTACAAGCGGGGGGCAGCACAGATACGCAGTATTTT. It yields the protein CASRLQAGGSTDTQYF.

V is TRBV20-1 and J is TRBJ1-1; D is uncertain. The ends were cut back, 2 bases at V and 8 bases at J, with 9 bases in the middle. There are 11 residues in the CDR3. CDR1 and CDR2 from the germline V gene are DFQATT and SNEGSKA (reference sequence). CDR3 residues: CSARTQGEAFF. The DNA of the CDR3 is TGCAGTGCTAGAACGCAAGGAGAAGCTTTCTTT.

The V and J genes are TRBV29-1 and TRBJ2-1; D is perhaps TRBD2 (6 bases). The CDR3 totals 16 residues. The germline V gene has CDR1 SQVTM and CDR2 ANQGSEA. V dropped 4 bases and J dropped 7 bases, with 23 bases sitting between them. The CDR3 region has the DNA TGCAGCGTTGTACGACCCTCGGGGGTGACGGGGAATGAGCAGTTCTTC. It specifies CSVVRPSGVTGNEQFF.

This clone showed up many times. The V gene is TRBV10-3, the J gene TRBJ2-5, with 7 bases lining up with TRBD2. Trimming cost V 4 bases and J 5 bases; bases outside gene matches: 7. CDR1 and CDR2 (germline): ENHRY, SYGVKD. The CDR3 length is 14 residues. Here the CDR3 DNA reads TGTGCCATCAGTGTCCGGGGGGTAGATGAGACCCAGTACTTC. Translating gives CAISVRGVDETQYF.

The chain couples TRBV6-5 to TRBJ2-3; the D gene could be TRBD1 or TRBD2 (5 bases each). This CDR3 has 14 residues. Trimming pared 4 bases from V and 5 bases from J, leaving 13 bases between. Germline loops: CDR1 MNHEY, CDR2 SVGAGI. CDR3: CASSSRGRRDTQYF. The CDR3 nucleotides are TGTGCCAGCAGTTCCCGGGGCCGAAGAGATACGCAGTATTTT.

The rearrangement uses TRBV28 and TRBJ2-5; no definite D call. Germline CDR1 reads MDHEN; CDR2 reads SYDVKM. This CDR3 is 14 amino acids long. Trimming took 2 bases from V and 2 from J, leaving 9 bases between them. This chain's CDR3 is CASSLPAPQETQYF. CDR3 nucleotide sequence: TGTGCCAGCAGTTTACCCGCACCTCAAGAGACCCAGTACTTC.

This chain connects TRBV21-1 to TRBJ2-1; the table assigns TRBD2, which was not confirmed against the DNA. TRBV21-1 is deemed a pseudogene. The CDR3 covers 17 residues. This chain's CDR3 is CASSKDGAGPSYNEQFF. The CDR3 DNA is TGTGCCAGCAGCAAAGACGGGGCGGGACCCTCCTACAATGAGCAGTTCTTC.

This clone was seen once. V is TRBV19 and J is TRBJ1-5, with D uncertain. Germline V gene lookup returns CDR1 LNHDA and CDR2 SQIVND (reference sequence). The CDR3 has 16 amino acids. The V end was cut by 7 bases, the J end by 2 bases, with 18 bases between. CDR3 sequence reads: CASMFTTQIRNQPQHF. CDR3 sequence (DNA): TGTGCCAGTATGTTTACAACCCAGATACGCAATCAGCCCCAGCATTTT.

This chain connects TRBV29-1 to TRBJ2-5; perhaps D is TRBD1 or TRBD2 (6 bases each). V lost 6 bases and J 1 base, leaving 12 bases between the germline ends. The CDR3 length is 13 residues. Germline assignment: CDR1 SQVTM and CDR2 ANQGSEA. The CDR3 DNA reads TGCAGCGTCCGCGGGACACCCCAAGAGACCCAGTACTTC. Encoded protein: CSVRGTPQETQYF.

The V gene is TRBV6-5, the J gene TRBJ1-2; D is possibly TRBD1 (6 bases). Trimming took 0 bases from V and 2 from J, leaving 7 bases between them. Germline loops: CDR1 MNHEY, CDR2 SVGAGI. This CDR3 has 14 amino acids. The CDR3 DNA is TGTGCCAGCAGTTACTCTGGGGGCAACTATGGCTACACCTTC. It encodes CASSYSGGNYGYTF.